This TCR beta chain was captured by sequencing in a study of cytomegalovirus exposure and HLA in healthy donors (dated by TCRdb to the late 2010s). For the wider study: An earlier analysis of approximately 640 of the donors reported 250 to 350 Gb of sequence data and approximately 110 million unique TCR beta sequences from 190 million or so T cells. Among the roughly 390 genotyped donors, about 83% belonged to the genetic ancestry cluster associated with self-reported Caucasian donors. Donor age, sex, ethnicity and CMV serostatus were collected together with the repertoire data. In addition to the first cohort of approximately 670 subjects, a separate validation cohort of 100 to 150 different subjects was used. In the later analysis, no new phenotypic data were used to find candidate immune exposures; instead, reliance was placed on TCR beta sequences and their occurrence across donors. To predict cytomegalovirus infection status, the study brought together high-throughput TCR immunosequencing, statistical association of individual TCRs with disease status, and machine learning. Using immunosequencing, the study profiled T cell repertoires from 640 or so subjects and related those repertoires to cytomegalovirus serostatus. In a later genetic analysis, genome-wide SNP genotypes for about three fifths of the roughly 670 donors were used, and that subset was treated as a discovery cohort. On average, approximately 250,000 unique TCR beta nucleotide sequences were sequenced per donor among a few hundred genotyped donors of the cohort, with roughly 18% of those sequences being non-productive. In a later analysis, previously published TCR beta repertoires from several hundred donors were re-analyzed and high-resolution HLA genotyping was added so that TCR occurrence patterns could be studied. The number of typed donors differed by locus: roughly 629-630 for A, B, C, DRB1 and DQB1; 500 to 550 for DQA1; over 600 for DPA1; and about 450 for DPB1. Roughly 300 gigabases of sequencing data and 70 million to 100 million unique TCR sequences were included in an early release covering 550 to 800 HLA-typed donors. The study aimed to test whether cataloging public T cell receptors could reveal signatures of past pathogen exposure. Both class I and class II loci were covered by HLA typing, at four-digit resolution. In an earlier analysis of 500 to 650 of the donors, high-throughput TCR beta sequencing was used to judge whether each TCR beta V gene segment behaved as functional or pseudogenic. Because of strong linkage in the cohort, a few DR-DQ haplotypes were treated as single units for association and clustering. Every repertoire in the discovery cohort had been generated on one and the same sequencing platform. Here is what the overall study found, with its caveats: A later analysis found that most CMV-associated TCR beta chains appeared HLA-restricted, with HLA associations seemingly driven largely by CMV exposure. Strong co-occurrence of HLA alleles, especially DR and DQ, made assigning TCR associations to individual alleles difficult. The study gave a list of around 170 TCR beta chains associated with cytomegalovirus. Some IMGT-functional V segments, including TRBV6-2 and TRBV6-3, could not be told apart with the 87-base-pair reads, so those segments were excluded. Broadly in line with IMGT annotations, most TCR beta V segments showed up in productive rearrangements about 87% or about 30% of the time in an earlier analysis of several hundred of the donors. Correlated functional status among segregating V segments might reflect linkage disequilibrium, but an unknown experimental factor could not be ruled out. The authors suggested that the approach could potentially be extended to other disease states and immunological phenotypes. A further reported finding was that TCR beta sequences accurately predicted the HLA-A and HLA-B alleles for most subjects in the first cohort. This cohort had only TCR beta chains sequenced, and the lack of alpha or paired-chain data limited which features could be detected. The classifier was reported to diagnose cytomegalovirus status with high specificity and sensitivity in both the original cohort and the validation cohort. The presence/absence analyses assumed that sequencing depth was roughly uniform across donors, and that assumption may not be true. V-gene and J-gene trimming of TCR beta chains was associated with a missense DCLRE1C variant in a later genetic analysis, and the association was replicated in an independent cohort. In a later analysis, TCR association rates were found to vary across HLA loci, with the most associated TCRs seen for DRB1 alleles and the fewest for HLA-C alleles. For the cohort, immune exposure information was limited to CMV serostatus. According to a later analysis, parvovirus B19, influenza, CMV and Epstein-Barr virus appeared linked to several top co-occurrence clusters. Roughly 15 rarely observed V segments, including chromosome 9 orphons, were excluded from the earlier analysis of just under 600 of the donors because counts were too low. According to a later genetic analysis, donors in an Asian-associated ancestry cluster had fewer N-insertions in productive TCRs than the approximately 700-donor mean. A cluster of highly shared sequence variants was judged likely to be a technical artifact of the sequencing pipeline. At a false discovery rate of 0.05, a later analysis linked under 20,000 TCR beta sequences to specific HLA alleles. In a later analysis, HLA-associated TCR beta chains showed more clonal expansion and lower generation probabilities than non-associated chains that were equally common. In vitro tests confirmed that a few of the cytomegalovirus-associated TCR beta chains recognize cytomegalovirus antigens. Because HLA typing was unavailable for some donors at each locus, only the typed subset was used in association tests. Across donors, most TCR sequences were observed very rarely, whereas some public TCRs were present in many individuals.

Preparation of the library involved the immunoSEQ multiplex PCR assay. For the multiplex PCR, a mixture combining 60 forward primers for TCR Vbeta segments and 13 reverse primers for TCR Jbeta segments was used. Amplification of the CDR3 region of rearranged TCR beta genes was performed with a multiplex PCR assay on genomic DNA. On the Illumina HiSeq System, the amplified TCR beta libraries were sequenced as 87-base-pair reads. As for the authors' bioinformatics: A later analysis counted about 80 million unique TCR beta chains across the 666 repertoires, and approximately 11 million of these chains were shared by at least two donors. To remove PCR and sequencing errors, raw reads were error-corrected and collapsed into unique sequences using a nearest-neighbor algorithm that merged closely related sequences. V, D and J gene segments were assigned by aligning CDR3 sequences to IMGT reference sequences. For a sequence to be retained, at least a six-nucleotide match to both a V gene segment and a J gene segment was required. A rearrangement was called productive if the CDR3 had no stop codons and remained in frame with V and J, and every other rearrangement was called non-productive. CDR3 was defined according to IMGT convention as the region running from the second conserved V-encoded cysteine to the conserved J-encoded phenylalanine. The earlier analysis of roughly 590 of the donors excluded sequences that lacked an unambiguous match to a single V gene segment. An earlier analysis of under 750 of the donors called V segments functional above 56.7% productive rearrangements and segregating when the between-donor standard deviation exceeded 5%. A statistical classification framework was developed to diagnose cytomegalovirus status using the catalog of TCR beta chain sequences. In a later analysis, V and J genes were assigned by comparing TCR nucleotide sequences against IMGT/GENE-DB human TR gene sequences. Using the TCRdist pipeline, a later analysis assigned CDR3 sequences along with most-parsimonious VDJ recombination scenarios. In a later analysis, each TCR beta chain was defined by its CDR3 amino acid sequence together with its V-gene family, and reads without a unique V-gene family were excluded. As a way to deal with suspected cross-contamination and a sequencing artifact, a later analysis dropped approximately 570 nucleotide sequences that were highly shared and had low generation probability. A later analysis calculated a clonal expansion index for each public chain from normalized within-repertoire ranks of inferred template counts. Generation probabilities in a later analysis came from a VDJ recombination model fitted to out-of-frame rearrangements, and those results were checked against IGoR. A later analysis scored TCR-TCR, TCR-HLA and TCR-CMV co-occurrence with hypergeometric tests, applying a repertoire-size bias correction to TCR pairs. A later analysis estimated false discovery rates by permuting HLA or CMV assignments 20 times. In a later analysis, co-occurring TCRs were grouped using DBSCAN, and TCRdist sequence similarity was added for clustering within HLA-allele-positive subsets. Repertoires with fewer than 30,000 or more than 120,000 public chains, plus five repertoires with anomalous nucleotide sharing, were excluded from co-occurrence clustering. In TCRdb, the immuneACCESS table is reduced to in-frame sequences with V and J assigned. These tables do not hold every clone; where another copy was compared, an unresolved V gene accounts for under half, and the others remain unexplained. V, J and clone size derive from that table, while D and trimming were established from the DNA sequence. The sample table shows approximately 110,000 clones, and 60% to 80% are seen once. 8% to 10% of the sample lies in the top ten.

Points on this clone: Its antigen remains unidentified. No base quality information exists; no much larger clone differs at one position.

The cohort comprised 710 or so healthy bone marrow donors. All cohort members were sampled while nominally healthy, although unrecorded immune exposures were likely present. The donor was CMV seropositive and was included in the group of 270 or so seropositive cohort members. Every donor gave a peripheral blood sample, and the peripheral blood mononuclear cells from that sample were used for TCR beta sequencing. Genomic DNA extraction from the blood cell samples was performed with the Qiagen DNeasy Blood Extraction Kit. V is clipped by 6 bases and J by 2 bases, and the sequence between their germline boundaries is 4 bases long. The germline V gene (reference sequence) provides CDR1 LNHDA and CDR2 SQIVND. Reading from cysteine to phenylalanine, the CDR3 counts 11 amino acids. Solely the CDR3 DNA is kept, with 33 bases framed from the first base.

This receptor chain uses TRBV19 and TRBJ2-5; the D gene cannot be resolved reliably. The origin of this receptor is a man younger than 35 in good health and CMV-seropositive. The specimen was PBMCs. The DNA reads TGTGCCAGTAGCCATCAAGAGACCCAGTACTTC. This translates into CASSHQETQYF.